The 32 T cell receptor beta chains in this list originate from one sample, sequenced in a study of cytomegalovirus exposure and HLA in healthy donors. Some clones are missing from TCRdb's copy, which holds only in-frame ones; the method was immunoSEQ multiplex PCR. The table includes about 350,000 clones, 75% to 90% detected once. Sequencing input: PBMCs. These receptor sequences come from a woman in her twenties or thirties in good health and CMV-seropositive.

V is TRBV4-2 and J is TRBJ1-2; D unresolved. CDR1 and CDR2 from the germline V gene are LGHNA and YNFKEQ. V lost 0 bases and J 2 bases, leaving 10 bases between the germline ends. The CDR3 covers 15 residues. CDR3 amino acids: CASSQDRGQNYGYTF. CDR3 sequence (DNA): TGTGCCAGCAGCCAAGATCGCGGTCAGAACTATGGCTACACCTTC.

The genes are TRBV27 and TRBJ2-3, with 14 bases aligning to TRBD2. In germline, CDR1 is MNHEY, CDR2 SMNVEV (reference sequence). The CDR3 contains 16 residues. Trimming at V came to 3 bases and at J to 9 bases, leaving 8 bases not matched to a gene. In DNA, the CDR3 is TGTGCCAGCAGTTTCTCCGGGACTAGCGGGAGAAGAACGCAGTATTTT. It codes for CASSFSGTSGRRTQYF.

The CDR3 here is CASSPPGFSYEQYF. The CDR3 coding sequence is TGTGCCAGCTCACCACCCGGTTTCTCCTACGAGCAGTACTTC. The chain employs TRBV18 and TRBJ2-7; no clear D gene. From germline, CDR1 is KGHSH and CDR2 LQKENI. The CDR3 length is 14 residues. The V and J ends lost 0 bases and 0 bases respectively, with 6 bases between them.

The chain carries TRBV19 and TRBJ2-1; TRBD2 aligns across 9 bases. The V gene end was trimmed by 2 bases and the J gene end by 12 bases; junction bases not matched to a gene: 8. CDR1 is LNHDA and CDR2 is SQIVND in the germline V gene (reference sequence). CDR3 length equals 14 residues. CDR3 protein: CASSISQREAVQFF. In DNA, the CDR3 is TGTGCCAGTAGTATAAGCCAGCGGGAGGCGGTGCAGTTCTTC. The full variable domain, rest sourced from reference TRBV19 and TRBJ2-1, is DGGITQSPKYLFRKEGQNVTLSCEQNLNHDAMYWYRQDPGQGLRLIYYSQIVNDFQKGDIAEGYSVSREKKESFPLTVTSAQKNPTAFYLCASSISQREAVQFFGPGTRLTVL.

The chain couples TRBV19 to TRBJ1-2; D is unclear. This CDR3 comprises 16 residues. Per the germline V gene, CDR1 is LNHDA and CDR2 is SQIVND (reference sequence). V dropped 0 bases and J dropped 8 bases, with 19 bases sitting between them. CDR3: CASSIDGPMPMSGYTF. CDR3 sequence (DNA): TGTGCCAGTAGTATAGATGGGCCGATGCCAATGAGCGGCTACACCTTC.

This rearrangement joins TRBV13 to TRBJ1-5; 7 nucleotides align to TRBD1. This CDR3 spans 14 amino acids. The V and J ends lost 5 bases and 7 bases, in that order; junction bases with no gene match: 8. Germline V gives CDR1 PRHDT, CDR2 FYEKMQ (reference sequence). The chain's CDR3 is CASSPRQGGQPQHF. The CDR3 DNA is TGTGCCAGCAGCCCCCGACAGGGCGGGCAGCCCCAGCATTTT.

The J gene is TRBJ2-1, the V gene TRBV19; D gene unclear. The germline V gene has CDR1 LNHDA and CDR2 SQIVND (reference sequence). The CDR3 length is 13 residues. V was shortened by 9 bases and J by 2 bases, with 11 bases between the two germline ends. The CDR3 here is CASCSAPYNEQFF. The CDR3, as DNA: TGTGCCAGCTGCTCCGCCCCCTACAATGAGCAGTTCTTC.

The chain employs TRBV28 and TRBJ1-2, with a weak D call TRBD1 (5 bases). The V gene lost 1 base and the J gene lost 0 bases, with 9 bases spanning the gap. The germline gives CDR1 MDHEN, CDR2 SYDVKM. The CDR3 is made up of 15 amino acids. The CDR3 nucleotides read TGTGCCAGCAGTTTATCCTGGGGCACTAACTATGGCTACACCTTC. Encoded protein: CASSLSWGTNYGYTF.

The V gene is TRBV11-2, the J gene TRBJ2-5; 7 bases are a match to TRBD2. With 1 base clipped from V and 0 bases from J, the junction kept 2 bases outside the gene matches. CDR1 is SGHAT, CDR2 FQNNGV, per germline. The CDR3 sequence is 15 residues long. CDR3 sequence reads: CASSLGLADQETQYF. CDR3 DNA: TGTGCCAGCAGCTTAGGGCTAGCGGACCAAGAGACCCAGTACTTC.

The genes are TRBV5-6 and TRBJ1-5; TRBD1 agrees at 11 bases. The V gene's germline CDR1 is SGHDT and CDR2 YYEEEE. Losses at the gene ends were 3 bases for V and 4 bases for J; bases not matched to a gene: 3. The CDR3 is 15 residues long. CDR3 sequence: CASSWGTGGNQPQHF. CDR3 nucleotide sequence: TGTGCCAGCAGCTGGGGGACAGGGGGAAATCAGCCCCAGCATTTT.

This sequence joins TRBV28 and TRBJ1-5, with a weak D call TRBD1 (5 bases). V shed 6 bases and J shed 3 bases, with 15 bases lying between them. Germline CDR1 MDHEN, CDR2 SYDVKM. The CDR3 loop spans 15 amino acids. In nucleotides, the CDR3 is TGTGCCAGCAGGCCCCTCACAGGTGCCAATCAGCCCCAGCATTTT. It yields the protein CASRPLTGANQPQHF.

The CDR3 loop is CASSTHMGTVEINGTEAFF. The CDR3 region has the DNA TGTGCCAGCAGTACCCATATGGGGACAGTGGAGATAAATGGCACTGAAGCTTTCTTT. The rearrangement uses TRBV11-2 and TRBJ1-1, with 7 bases lining up with TRBD1. Germline loops: CDR1 SGHAT, CDR2 FQNNGV. This CDR3 is built from 19 residues. J was trimmed by 4 bases and V by 6 bases; bases with no gene match: 23. Based on the CDR3 plus reference TRBV11-2 and TRBJ1-1, the full variable domain is EAGVAQSPRYKIIEKRQSVAFWCNPISGHATLYWYQQILGQGPKLLIQFQNNGVVDDSQLPKDRFSAERLKGVDSTLKIQPAKLEDSAVYLCASSTHMGTVEINGTEAFFGQGTRLTVV.

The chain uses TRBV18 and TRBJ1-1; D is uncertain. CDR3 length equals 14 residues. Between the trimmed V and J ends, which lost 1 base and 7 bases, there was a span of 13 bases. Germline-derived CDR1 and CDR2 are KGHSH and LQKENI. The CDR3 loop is CASSPRRDSSEAFF. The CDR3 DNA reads TGTGCCAGCTCACCACGACGGGATTCAAGTGAAGCTTTCTTT. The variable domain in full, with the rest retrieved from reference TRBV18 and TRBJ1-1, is NAGVMQNPRHLVRRRGQEARLRCSPMKGHSHVYWYRQLPEEGLKFMVYLQKENIIDESGMPKERFSAEFPKEGPSILRIQQVVRGDSAAYFCASSPRRDSSEAFFGQGTRLTVV.

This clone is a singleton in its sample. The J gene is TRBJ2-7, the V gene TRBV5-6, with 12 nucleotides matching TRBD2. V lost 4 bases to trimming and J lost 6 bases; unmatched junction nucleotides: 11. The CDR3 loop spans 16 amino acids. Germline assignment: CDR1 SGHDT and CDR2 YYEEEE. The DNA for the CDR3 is TGTGCCAGCAGCCAACAAGGACTAGCGGGATACGGCGAGCAGTACTTC. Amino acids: CASSQQGLAGYGEQYF.

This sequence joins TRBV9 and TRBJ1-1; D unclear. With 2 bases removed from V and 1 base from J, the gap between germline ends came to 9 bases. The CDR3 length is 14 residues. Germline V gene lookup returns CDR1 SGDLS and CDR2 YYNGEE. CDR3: CASSVAGPNTEAFF. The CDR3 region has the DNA TGTGCCAGCAGCGTGGCAGGCCCGAACACTGAAGCTTTCTTT. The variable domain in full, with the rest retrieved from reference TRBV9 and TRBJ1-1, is DSGVTQTPKHLITATGQRVTLRCSPRSGDLSVYWYQQSLDQGLQFLIQYYNGEERAKGNILERFSAQQFPDLHSELNLSSLELGDSALYFCASSVAGPNTEAFFGQGTRLTVV.

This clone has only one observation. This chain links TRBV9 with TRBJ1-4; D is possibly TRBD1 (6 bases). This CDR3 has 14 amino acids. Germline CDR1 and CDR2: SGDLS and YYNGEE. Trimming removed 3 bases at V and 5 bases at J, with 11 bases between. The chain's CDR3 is CASSGTAANEKLFF. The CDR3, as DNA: TGTGCCAGCAGCGGGACAGCGGCAAATGAAAAACTGTTTTTT.

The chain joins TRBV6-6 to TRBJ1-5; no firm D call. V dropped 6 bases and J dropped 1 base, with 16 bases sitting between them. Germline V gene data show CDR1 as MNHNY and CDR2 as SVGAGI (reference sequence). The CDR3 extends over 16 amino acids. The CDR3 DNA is TGTGCCAGCAGCCTACGTCCGCAGGACAGCAATCAGCCCCAGCATTTT. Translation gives CASSLRPQDSNQPQHF.

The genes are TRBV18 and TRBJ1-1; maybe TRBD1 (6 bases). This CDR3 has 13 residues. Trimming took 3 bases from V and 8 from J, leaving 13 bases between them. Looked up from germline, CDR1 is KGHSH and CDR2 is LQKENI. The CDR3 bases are TGTGCCAGCTCACCTCGACAGGAGATCGAAGCTTTCTTT. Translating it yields CASSPRQEIEAFF.

The CDR3 DNA follows: TGTGCCAGCAGCGACCCATTTCGGGGTCCTGGGGCCAACGTCCTGACTTTC. Its translation: CASSDPFRGPGANVLTF. This chain connects TRBV5-4 to TRBJ2-6, with D possibly matching TRBD2 (5 bases). V was pared by 4 bases and J by 2 bases, with 16 bases between. Germline CDR1 reads SGHNT; CDR2 reads YYREEE (reference sequence). CDR3 size: 17 residues. The whole variable domain, remainder taken from reference TRBV5-4 and TRBJ2-6, is ETGVTQSPTHLIKTRGQQVTLRCSSQSGHNTVSWYQQALGQGPQFIFQYYREEENGRGNFPPRFSGLQFPNYSSELNVNALELDDSALYLCASSDPFRGPGANVLTFGAGSRLTVL.

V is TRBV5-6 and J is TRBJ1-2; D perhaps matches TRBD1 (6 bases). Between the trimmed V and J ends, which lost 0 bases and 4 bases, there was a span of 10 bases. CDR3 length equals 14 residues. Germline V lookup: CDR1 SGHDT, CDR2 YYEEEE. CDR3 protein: CASSLDRVAYGYTF. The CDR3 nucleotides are TGTGCCAGCAGCTTGGACAGGGTGGCCTATGGCTACACCTTC.

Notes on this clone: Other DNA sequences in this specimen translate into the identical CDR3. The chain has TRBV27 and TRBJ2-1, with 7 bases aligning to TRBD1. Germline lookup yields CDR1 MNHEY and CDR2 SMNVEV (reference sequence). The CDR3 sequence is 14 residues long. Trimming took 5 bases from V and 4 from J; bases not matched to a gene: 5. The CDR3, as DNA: TGTGCCAGCAGTCCAGGGACAGTATACAATGAGCAGTTCTTC. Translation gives CASSPGTVYNEQFF.

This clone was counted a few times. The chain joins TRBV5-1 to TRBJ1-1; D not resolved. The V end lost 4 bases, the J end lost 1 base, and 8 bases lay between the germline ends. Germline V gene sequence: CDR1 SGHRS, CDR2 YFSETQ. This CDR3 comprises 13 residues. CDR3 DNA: TGCGCCAGCAGCGCCCTGTCGAACACTGAAGCTTTCTTT. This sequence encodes CASSALSNTEAFF.

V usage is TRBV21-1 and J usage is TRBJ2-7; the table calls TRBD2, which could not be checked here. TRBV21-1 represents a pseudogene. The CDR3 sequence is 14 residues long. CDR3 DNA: TGTGCCAGCGAGAGGGAGCGGGGGGCCTACGAGCAGTACTTC. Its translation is CASERERGAYEQYF.

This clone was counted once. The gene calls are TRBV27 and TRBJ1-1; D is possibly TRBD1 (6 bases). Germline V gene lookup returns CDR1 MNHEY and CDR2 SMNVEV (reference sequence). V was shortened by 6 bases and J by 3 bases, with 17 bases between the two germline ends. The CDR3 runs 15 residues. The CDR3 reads CASSLLGQLDTEAFF. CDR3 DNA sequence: TGTGCCAGCAGCCTACTAGGACAGTTGGACACTGAAGCTTTCTTT.

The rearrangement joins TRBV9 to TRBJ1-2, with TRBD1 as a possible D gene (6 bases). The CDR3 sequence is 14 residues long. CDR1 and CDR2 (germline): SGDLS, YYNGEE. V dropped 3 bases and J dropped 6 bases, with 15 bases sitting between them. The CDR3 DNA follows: TGTGCCAGCAGCGAGGACGACAGGTTGGATGGCTACACCTTC. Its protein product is CASSEDDRLDGYTF.

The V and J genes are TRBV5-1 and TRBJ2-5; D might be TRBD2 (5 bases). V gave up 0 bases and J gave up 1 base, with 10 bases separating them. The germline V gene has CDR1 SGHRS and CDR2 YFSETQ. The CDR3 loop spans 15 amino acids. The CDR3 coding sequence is TGCGCCAGCAGCTTGGGTACGGGGAGCCAAGAGACCCAGTACTTC. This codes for CASSLGTGSQETQYF.

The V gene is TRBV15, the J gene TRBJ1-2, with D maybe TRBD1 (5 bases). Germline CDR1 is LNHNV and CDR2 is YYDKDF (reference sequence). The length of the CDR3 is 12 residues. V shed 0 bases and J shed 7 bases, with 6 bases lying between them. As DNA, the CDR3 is TGTGCCACCAGCAGAGATCAGGGTGGCTACACCTTC. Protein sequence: CATSRDQGGYTF.

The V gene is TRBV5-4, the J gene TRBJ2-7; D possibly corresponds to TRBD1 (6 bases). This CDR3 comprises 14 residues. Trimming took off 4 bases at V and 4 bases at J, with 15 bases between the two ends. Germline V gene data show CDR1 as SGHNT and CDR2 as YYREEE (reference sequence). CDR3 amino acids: CASSPSPGEYEQYF. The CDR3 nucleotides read TGTGCCAGCAGCCCTTCTCCAGGGGAATACGAGCAGTACTTC.

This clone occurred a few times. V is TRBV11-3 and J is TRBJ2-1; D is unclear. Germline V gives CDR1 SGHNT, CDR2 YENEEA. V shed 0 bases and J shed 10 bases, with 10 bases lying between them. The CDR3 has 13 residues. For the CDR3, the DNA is TGTGCCAGCAGCTTAGATCCTAAACTAGAGCAGTTCTTC. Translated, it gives CASSLDPKLEQFF.

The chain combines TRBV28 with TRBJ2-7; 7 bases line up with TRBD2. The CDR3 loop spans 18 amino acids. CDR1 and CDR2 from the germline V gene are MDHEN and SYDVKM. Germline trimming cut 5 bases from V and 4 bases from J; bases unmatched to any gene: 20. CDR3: CASSPPPRLALPLYEQYF. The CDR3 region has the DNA TGTGCCAGCAGTCCGCCGCCCCGACTAGCTCTCCCCCTATACGAGCAGTACTTC. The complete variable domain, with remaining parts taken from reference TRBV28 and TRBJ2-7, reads DVKVTQSSRYLVKRTGEKVFLECVQDMDHENMFWYRQDPGLGLRLIYFSYDVKMKEKGDIPEGYSVSREKKERFSLILESASTNQTSMYLCASSPPPRLALPLYEQYFGPGTRLTVT.

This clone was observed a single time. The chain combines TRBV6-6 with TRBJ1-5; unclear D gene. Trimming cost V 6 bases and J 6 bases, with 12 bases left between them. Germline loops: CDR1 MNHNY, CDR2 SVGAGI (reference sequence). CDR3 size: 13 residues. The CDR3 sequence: CASSRLVSQPQHF. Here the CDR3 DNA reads TGTGCCAGCAGCCGACTGGTAAGTCAGCCCCAGCATTTT.

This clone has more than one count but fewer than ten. CDR3: CASSVEGLDEQFF. The CDR3 region has the DNA TGTGCCAGCAGTGTGGAGGGACTCGATGAGCAGTTCTTC. The chain is built from TRBV2 and TRBJ2-1, with a weak D call TRBD2 (6 bases). CDR3 length: 13 residues. V was shortened by 4 bases and J by 8 bases, with 12 bases between the two germline ends. Germline V gives CDR1 SNHLY, CDR2 FYNNEI. The complete variable domain, with remaining parts taken from reference TRBV2 and TRBJ2-1, reads EPEVTQTPSHQVTQMGQEVILRCVPISNHLYFYWYRQILGQKVEFLVSFYNNEISEKSEIFDDQFSVERPDGSNFTLKIRSTKLEDSAMYFCASSVEGLDEQFFGPGTRLTVL.